A single sample gave rise to the 25 T cell receptor beta chains below, sequenced in a study of blood T cell repertoires in COVID-19. Sequenced by immunoSEQ multiplex PCR; TCRdb stores in-frame clones only, minus some. This sample has more than 30,000 clones; over 85% occur once, and the top ten carry roughly 3.7%. Sample: peripheral blood. The receptor set was obtained from a human donor with active COVID-19. The donor label of this sample is uncertain.

This sequence joins TRBV5-1 and TRBJ2-5; 8 bases align to TRBD2. With V trimmed by 3 bases and J by 1 base, 8 bases remained unmatched. Germline CDR1 reads SGHRS; CDR2 reads YFSETQ. This CDR3 is built from 16 residues. The CDR3 region is CASSWTTSGAQETQYF. DNA of the CDR3: TGCGCCAGCAGCTGGACAACTAGCGGTGCCCAAGAGACCCAGTACTTC.

For this clone: Germline and junction disagree at one end, which may indicate a read error. The chain links TRBV7-7 to TRBJ2-5; no reliable D call. Germline CDR1 is SSHAT and CDR2 is FNYEAQ (reference sequence). CDR3 length: 13 residues. Here the CDR3 reads CASSQLDQETQYF. For the CDR3, the DNA is TGTGCTAGCAGCCAACTCGACCAAGAGACCCAGTACTTC.

This sequence joins TRBV7-2 and TRBJ2-2, with TRBD2 matching over 7 bases. CDR1 is SGHTA and CDR2 is FQGNSA in the germline V gene. CDR3 length equals 15 residues. The V and J ends lost 5 bases and 2 bases, in that order; junction bases with no gene match: 5. The CDR3 protein is CASSPSGINTGELFF. In DNA, the CDR3 is TGTGCCAGCAGCCCTAGCGGAATAAACACCGGGGAGCTGTTTTTT.

The gene calls are TRBV19 and TRBJ1-1; D is ambiguous. Germline V gives CDR1 LNHDA, CDR2 SQIVND (reference sequence). This CDR3 is 13 amino acids long. V was trimmed by 3 bases and J by 3 bases, leaving 8 bases between them. CDR3 sequence (DNA): TGTGCCAGTAGTATGGAGTGGTACACTGAAGCTTTCTTT. This sequence encodes CASSMEWYTEAFF.

CDR3 DNA sequence: TGCGCCAGCAGCCAAGATCGGGCGGGTCTGACCTACGAGCAGTACTTC. Amino acid sequence: CASSQDRAGLTYEQYF. This rearrangement joins TRBV4-1 to TRBJ2-7; tentatively, D is TRBD2 (5 bases). The CDR3 length is 16 residues. Germline V gives CDR1 MGHRA, CDR2 YSYEKL. The V and J ends lost 0 bases and 2 bases respectively, with 14 bases between them.

The chain recombines TRBV27 with TRBJ2-7, with TRBD1 matching 8 bases. The V segment lost 6 bases and the J segment 2 bases; nucleotides outside the gene matches: 3. This CDR3 region has 13 residues. The germline V gene encodes CDR1 MNHEY and CDR2 SMNVEV (reference sequence). The CDR3 sequence: CASRVTGAYEQYF. CDR3 in DNA: TGTGCCAGCAGAGTGACAGGGGCCTACGAGCAGTACTTC.

This chain connects TRBV2 to TRBJ1-2; D is undetermined. Looked up from germline, CDR1 is SNHLY and CDR2 is FYNNEI. The V end lost 4 bases, the J end lost 4 bases, and 13 bases lay between the germline ends. The CDR3 has 14 amino acids. The CDR3 region has the DNA TGTGCCAGCAGTGTATACAGTAACCCCTATGGCTACACCTTC. Encoded protein: CASSVYSNPYGYTF.

This chain joins TRBV7-2 and TRBJ2-4, with D maybe TRBD2 (5 bases). Trimming left V 7 bases short and J 8 bases short, with 15 bases between. This CDR3 comprises 13 residues. CDR1 is SGHTA and CDR2 is FQGNSA in the germline V gene. The CDR3 loop reads CASTANWGDIQYF. The CDR3 DNA reads as TGTGCCAGCACCGCGAATTGGGGAGACATTCAGTACTTC.

The chain recombines TRBV2 with TRBJ2-5, with TRBD1 identical over 9 bases. Germline V gene sequence: CDR1 SNHLY, CDR2 FYNNEI. The V and J ends lost 7 bases and 4 bases, in that order; junction bases with no gene match: 7. The CDR3 spans 14 residues. CDR3 in amino acids: CASIRQGGRETQYF. As DNA, the CDR3 is TGTGCCAGCATCCGACAGGGGGGACGAGAGACCCAGTACTTC.

The chain has TRBV11-2 and TRBJ2-1, with TRBD2 matching over 8 bases. Germline loops: CDR1 SGHAT, CDR2 FQNNGV. The CDR3 runs to 16 residues. V was clipped by 5 bases and J by 7 bases; unmatched bases: 13. CDR3 in DNA: TGTGCCAGCAGCATCTTGAGCGCGGGAGGTATAAATGAGCAGTTCTTC. Its protein product is CASSILSAGGINEQFF.

V usage is TRBV6-1 and J usage is TRBJ1-4, with D hard to call. Trimming removed 3 bases from V and 5 bases from J, with 10 bases in between. The germline V gene has CDR1 MNHNS and CDR2 SASEGT. There are 14 residues in the CDR3. The CDR3 loop is CASSDTVGNEKLFF. The CDR3 coding sequence is TGTGCCAGCAGTGACACAGTAGGAAATGAAAAACTGTTTTTT.

The rearrangement links TRBV10-3 to TRBJ1-5; 8 nucleotides match TRBD1. This CDR3 has 13 amino acids. V was pared by 6 bases and J by 7 bases, with 5 bases of the junction left unmatched. The V gene's germline CDR1 is ENHRY and CDR2 SYGVKD. CDR3 in DNA: TGTGCCATCAGGTCGGACAGGGACCAGCCCCAGCATTTT. Protein sequence: CAIRSDRDQPQHF.

The chain combines TRBV6-6 with TRBJ2-7; TRBD1 agrees at 9 bases. The V gene's germline CDR1 is MNHNY and CDR2 SVGAGI (reference sequence). The CDR3 totals 15 residues. V dropped 0 bases and J dropped 6; count of bases not matched to a gene: 6. The CDR3 spells CASSYSGTGRPEQYF. CDR3 in DNA: TGTGCCAGCAGTTACTCGGGGACAGGGAGGCCCGAGCAGTACTTC.

V gene TRBV6-5 combines with J gene TRBJ1-1; D possibly corresponds to TRBD1 (5 bases). Germline lookup yields CDR1 MNHEY and CDR2 SVGAGI. This CDR3 contains 14 residues. The V gene lost 5 bases and the J gene lost 3 bases, with 13 bases spanning the gap. The CDR3 nucleotides are TGTGCCAGCAGTACAGCGGGGGGGGACACTGAAGCTTTCTTT. This sequence encodes CASSTAGGDTEAFF.

This chain links TRBV6-2 or TRBV6-3 with TRBJ2-5, with a tentative D call TRBD2 (6 bases). Germline assignment: CDR1 MNHEY and CDR2 SVGEGT. This CDR3 spans 14 amino acids. The V end was cut by 4 bases, the J end by 7 bases, with 16 bases between. CDR3 in amino acids: CASSLGGTPGTQYF. The CDR3 DNA reads as TGTGCCAGCAGTTTAGGCGGGACGCCCGGGACCCAGTACTTC.

The rearrangement links TRBV3-1 (or the pseudogene TRBV3-2) to TRBJ1-5, with 8 bases that match TRBD1. The CDR3 loop spans 17 amino acids. Germline CDR1 LGHDT, CDR2 YNNKEL (reference sequence). J gave up 3 bases and V 4 bases, and 11 bases lay outside the gene matches. For the CDR3, the DNA is TGTGCCAGCAGCCCTAAGCCGACAGGGGCGGTCAATCAGCCCCAGCATTTT. Encoded protein: CASSPKPTGAVNQPQHF.

The CDR3 loop is CASSLGQGVGETQYF. The CDR3 nucleotides read TGTGCCAGCAGCTTGGGACAGGGGGTCGGAGAGACCCAGTACTTC. V is TRBV5-6 and J is TRBJ2-5, with 9 bases aligning to TRBD1. This CDR3 is built from 15 residues. With 0 bases clipped from V and 4 bases from J, the junction kept 4 bases outside the gene matches. CDR1 and CDR2 (germline): SGHDT, YYEEEE.

This chain connects TRBV7-2 to TRBJ1-1; 8 bases align to TRBD1. This CDR3 comprises 16 residues. Germline values: CDR1 SGHTA, CDR2 FQGNSA. V was clipped by 5 bases and J by 3 bases; unmatched bases: 11. This CDR3 reads CASSLDRPGGYTEAFF. In nucleotides, the CDR3 is TGTGCCAGCAGCCTCGACCGTCCAGGGGGCTACACTGAAGCTTTCTTT.

The chain uses TRBV12-3 or TRBV12-4 and TRBJ2-7; D possibly corresponds to TRBD1 (6 bases). The V and J ends lost 6 bases and 2 bases respectively, with 8 bases between them. This CDR3 has 12 amino acids. The CDR3 coding sequence is TGTGCCAGCAGCCAGGGGCCCTACGAGCAGTACTTC. This sequence encodes CASSQGPYEQYF.

The chain joins TRBV14 to TRBJ2-3; 8 bases are shared with TRBD1. Germline assignment: CDR1 SGHDN and CDR2 FVKESK. V was pared by 4 bases and J by 6 bases, with 9 bases of the junction left unmatched. The CDR3 extends over 15 amino acids. Here the CDR3 reads CASSPTQGARDTQYF. CDR3 bases: TGTGCCAGCAGCCCGACGCAGGGGGCGCGGGATACGCAGTATTTT.

The chain carries TRBV16 and TRBJ1-1, with D possibly matching TRBD1 (6 bases). The V end was cut by 4 bases, the J end by 4 bases, with 13 bases between. The CDR3 is 14 residues long. Germline V lookup: CDR1 KGHSY, CDR2 FQNENV. CDR3 sequence (DNA): TGTGCCAGCAGCCGAACAGGGACGGGCACTGAAGCTTTCTTT. It encodes CASSRTGTGTEAFF.

The chain combines TRBV10-3 with TRBJ1-3, with 7 bases lining up with TRBD1. The CDR3 spans 13 residues. Per the germline V gene, CDR1 is ENHRY and CDR2 is SYGVKD. V shed 7 bases and J 6 bases; nucleotides not matched to a gene: 6. As DNA, the CDR3 is TGTGCCATCAACGGACAGGAGGAAAACACCATATATTTT. This encodes CAINGQEENTIYF.

With regard to this clone: Other DNA sequences from this sample encode an identical CDR3 as well. The chain combines TRBV6-5 with TRBJ2-2; D perhaps matches TRBD2 (7 bases). The germline gives CDR1 MNHEY, CDR2 SVGAGI. The germline V and J ends were trimmed by 0 bases and 7 bases, with 12 bases remaining between them. This CDR3 has 15 residues. CDR3 in amino acids: CASSYSQGRVGELFF. As DNA, the CDR3 is TGTGCCAGCAGTTACTCTCAGGGGAGGGTCGGGGAGCTGTTTTTT.

This chain links TRBV28 with TRBJ1-2, with 7 bases that match TRBD1. Germline CDR1 is MDHEN and CDR2 is SYDVKM. The junction had 6 bases not matched to a gene; V was cut back by 7 bases and J by 4 bases. The CDR3 is 13 residues long. CDR3 sequence reads: CASTYRGPYGYTF. The CDR3 coding sequence is TGTGCCAGCACCTACAGGGGCCCCTATGGCTACACCTTC.

The V call is TRBV27, the J call TRBJ2-2; the D gene is possibly TRBD2 (6 bases). CDR3 length: 15 residues. V was shortened by 6 bases and J by 4 bases, with 15 bases between the two germline ends. Germline CDR1 and CDR2: MNHEY and SMNVEV (reference sequence). The chain's CDR3 is CASSPHSGLTGELFF. The CDR3 coding sequence is TGTGCCAGCAGCCCGCACTCGGGACTCACCGGGGAGCTGTTTTTT.